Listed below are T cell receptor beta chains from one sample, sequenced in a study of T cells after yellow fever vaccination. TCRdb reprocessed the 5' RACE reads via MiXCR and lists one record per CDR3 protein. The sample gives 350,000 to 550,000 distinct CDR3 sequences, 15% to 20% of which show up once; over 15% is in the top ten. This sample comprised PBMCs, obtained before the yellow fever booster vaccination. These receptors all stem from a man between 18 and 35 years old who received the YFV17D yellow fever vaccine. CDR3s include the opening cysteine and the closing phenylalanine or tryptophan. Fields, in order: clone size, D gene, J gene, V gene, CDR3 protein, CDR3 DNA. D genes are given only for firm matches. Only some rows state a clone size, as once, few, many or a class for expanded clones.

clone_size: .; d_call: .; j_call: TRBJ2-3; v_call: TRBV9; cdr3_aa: CASSVDGRDTQYF; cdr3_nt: TGTGCCAGCAGCGTAGATGGAAGGGATACGCAGTATTTT
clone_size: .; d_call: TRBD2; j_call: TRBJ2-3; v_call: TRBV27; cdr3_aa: CASSPRGWEGADTQYF; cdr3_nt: TGTGCCAGCTCCCCCCGAGGGTGGGAGGGCGCAGATACGCAGTATTTT
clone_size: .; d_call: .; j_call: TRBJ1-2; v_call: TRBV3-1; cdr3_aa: CASSQVHVSGYTF; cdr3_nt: TGTGCCAGCAGCCAAGTCCATGTAAGTGGCTACACCTTC
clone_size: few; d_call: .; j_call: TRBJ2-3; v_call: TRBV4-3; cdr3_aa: CASSQDVATDTQYF; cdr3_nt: TGCGCCAGCAGCCAAGATGTCGCCACAGATACGCAGTATTTT
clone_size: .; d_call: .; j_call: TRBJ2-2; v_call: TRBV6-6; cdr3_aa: CASWGQGGTGELFF; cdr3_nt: TGTGCCAGCTGGGGCCAGGGGGGCACCGGGGAGCTGTTTTTT
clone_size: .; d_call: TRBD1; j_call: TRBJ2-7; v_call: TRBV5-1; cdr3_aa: CASSLDPGGNEQYF; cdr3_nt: TGCGCCAGCAGCTTGGATCCAGGGGGAAACGAGCAGTACTTC
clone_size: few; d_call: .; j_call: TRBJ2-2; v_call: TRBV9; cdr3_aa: CASNSQGGGELFF; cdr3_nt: TGTGCCAGCAATTCACAGGGCGGCGGGGAGCTGTTTTTT
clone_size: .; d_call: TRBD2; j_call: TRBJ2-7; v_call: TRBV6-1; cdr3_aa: CASSGGAGVFGSEQYF; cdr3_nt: TGTGCCAGCAGCGGGGGGGCCGGTGTTTTCGGAAGCGAGCAGTACTTC
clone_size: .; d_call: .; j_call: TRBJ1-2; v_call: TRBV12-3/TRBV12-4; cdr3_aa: CASSGLVRNGYTF; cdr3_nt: TGTGCCAGCTCGGGCCTGGTAAGGAATGGCTACACCTTC
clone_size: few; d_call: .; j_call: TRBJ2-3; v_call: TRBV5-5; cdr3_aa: CASSFGDPSTDTQYF; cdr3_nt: TGTGCCAGCAGCTTCGGGGACCCTAGCACAGATACGCAGTATTTT
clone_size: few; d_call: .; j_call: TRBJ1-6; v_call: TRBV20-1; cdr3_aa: CSAVKGAVENSPLHF; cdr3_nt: TGCAGTGCGGTCAAAGGGGCAGTAGAGAATTCACCCCTCCACTTT
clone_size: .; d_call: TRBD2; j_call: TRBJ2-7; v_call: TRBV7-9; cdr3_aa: CASSSLGGLVYEQYF; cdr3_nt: TGTGCCAGCAGCTCCTTAGGGGGACTAGTCTACGAGCAGTACTTC
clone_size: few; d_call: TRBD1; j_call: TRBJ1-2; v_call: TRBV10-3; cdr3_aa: CASHGTAYGYTF; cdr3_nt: TGTGCCAGCCACGGGACAGCCTATGGCTACACCTTC
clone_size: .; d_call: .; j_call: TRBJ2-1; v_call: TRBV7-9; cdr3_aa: CASSFPRTAWEQFF; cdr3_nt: TGTGCCAGCAGCTTCCCACGGACGGCGTGGGAGCAGTTCTTC
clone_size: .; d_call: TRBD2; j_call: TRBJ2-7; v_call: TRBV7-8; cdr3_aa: CASSTSGASYEQYF; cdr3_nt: TGTGCCAGCAGTACTAGCGGGGCCTCCTACGAGCAGTACTTC
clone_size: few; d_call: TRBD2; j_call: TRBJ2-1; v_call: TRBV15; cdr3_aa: CATSRETSGSYNEQFF; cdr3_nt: TGTGCCACCAGCAGAGAGACTAGCGGGAGCTACAATGAGCAGTTCTTC
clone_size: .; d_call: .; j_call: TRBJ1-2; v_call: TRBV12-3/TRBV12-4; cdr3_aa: CASRLTDRPGGYTF; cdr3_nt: TGTGCCAGCAGACTTACAGACAGACCGGGGGGCTACACCTTC
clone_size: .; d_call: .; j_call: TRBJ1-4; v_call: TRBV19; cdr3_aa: CASSIGQSSEKLFF; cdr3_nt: TGTGCCAGTAGTATTGGACAGTCCTCTGAAAAACTGTTTTTT
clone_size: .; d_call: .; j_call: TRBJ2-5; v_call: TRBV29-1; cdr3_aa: CSVERQIQETQYF; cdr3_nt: TGCAGCGTTGAAAGACAGATCCAAGAGACCCAGTACTTC
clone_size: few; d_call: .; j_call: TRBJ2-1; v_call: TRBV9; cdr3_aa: CASSLRGGTSYNEQFF; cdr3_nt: TGTGCCAGCAGCCTCCGGGGTGGGACATCCTACAATGAGCAGTTCTTC
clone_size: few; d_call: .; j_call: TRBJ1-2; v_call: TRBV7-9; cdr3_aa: CASSWGQGGGYTF; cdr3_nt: TGTGCCAGCAGCTGGGGCCAAGGAGGAGGCTACACCTTC
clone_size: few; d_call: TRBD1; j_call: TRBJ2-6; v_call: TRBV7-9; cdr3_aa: CASSWTGAGANVLTF; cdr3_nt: TGTGCCAGCAGCTGGACAGGGGCTGGGGCCAACGTCCTGACTTTC
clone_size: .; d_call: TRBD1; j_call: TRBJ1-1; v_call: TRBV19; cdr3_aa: CASAGTGASPEAFF; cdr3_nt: TGTGCCAGTGCCGGGACAGGGGCCAGCCCTGAAGCTTTCTTT
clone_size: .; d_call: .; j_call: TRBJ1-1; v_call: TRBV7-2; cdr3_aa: CASSTWQGEAFF; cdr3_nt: TGTGCCAGCAGCACATGGCAGGGGGAAGCTTTCTTT
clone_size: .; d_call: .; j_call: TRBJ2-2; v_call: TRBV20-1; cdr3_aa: CSARGVGRVATGELFF; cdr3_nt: TGCAGTGCTAGAGGGGTGGGCAGGGTGGCCACCGGGGAGCTGTTTTTT
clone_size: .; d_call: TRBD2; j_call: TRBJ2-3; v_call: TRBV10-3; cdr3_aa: CAIQTTSGGTDTQYF; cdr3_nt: TGTGCCATCCAAACGACTAGCGGGGGCACAGATACGCAGTATTTT
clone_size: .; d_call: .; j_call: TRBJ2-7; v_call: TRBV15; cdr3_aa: CATSRVEQYEQYF; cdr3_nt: TGTGCCACCAGCAGAGTCGAACAATACGAGCAGTACTTC
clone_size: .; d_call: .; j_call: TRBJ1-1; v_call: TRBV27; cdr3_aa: CASSLMGPPSEAFF; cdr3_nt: TGTGCCAGCAGTTTAATGGGCCCCCCCTCTGAAGCTTTCTTT
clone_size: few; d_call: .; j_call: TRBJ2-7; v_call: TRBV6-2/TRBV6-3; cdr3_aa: CASSRRGVSSYEQYF; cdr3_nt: TGTGCCAGCAGTCGGAGAGGGGTGAGCTCCTACGAGCAGTACTTC
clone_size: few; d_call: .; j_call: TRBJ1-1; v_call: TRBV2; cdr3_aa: CASSLTGTPMNTEAFF; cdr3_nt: TGTGCCAGCAGTCTCACGGGTACCCCTATGAACACTGAAGCTTTCTTT
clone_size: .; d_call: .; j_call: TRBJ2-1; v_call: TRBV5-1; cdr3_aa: CASSWPGGTEQFF; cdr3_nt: TGCGCCAGCAGCTGGCCTGGGGGTACTGAGCAGTTCTTC
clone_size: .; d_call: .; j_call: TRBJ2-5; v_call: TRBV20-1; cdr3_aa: CSARDAEQETQYF; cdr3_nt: TGCAGTGCCCGAGACGCAGAACAAGAGACCCAGTACTTC
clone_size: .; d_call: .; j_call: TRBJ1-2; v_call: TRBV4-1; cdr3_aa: CASSQDPDEPNYGYTF; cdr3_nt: TGCGCCAGCAGCCAAGATCCCGATGAACCTAACTATGGCTACACCTTC
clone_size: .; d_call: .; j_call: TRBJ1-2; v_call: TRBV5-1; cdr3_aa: CASSWETGNGYTF; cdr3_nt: TGCGCCAGCAGCTGGGAAACAGGGAACGGCTACACCTTC
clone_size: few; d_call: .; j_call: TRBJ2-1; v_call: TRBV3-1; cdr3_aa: CASSQDSGYNEQFF; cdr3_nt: TGTGCCAGCAGCCAAGACAGCGGTTACAATGAGCAGTTCTTC